What follows describes a single TCR beta chain. Its antigen is unidentified. The data were produced by immunoSEQ multiplex PCR, yet TCRdb's version contains in-frame clones alone and is incomplete. The data contain some 150,000 clones, just over 90% of them singletons. This record comes from a study of T cell responses to AZD1222 COVID-19 vaccine. Notes on the study in general: Repertoire sampling was restricted to post-peak T cell response timepoints. Donors, mostly white British, included more females; clonal diversity was possibly underestimated.

CDR1 and CDR2 from the germline V gene are ENHRY and SYGVKD. CDR3 size: 15 residues. The ends were cut back, 4 bases at V and 7 bases at J, with 17 bases in the middle. Sequenced here: peripheral blood, sampled on day 0 of AZD1222 vaccination. This clonotype was sampled from an adult in good health. The chain employs TRBV10-3 and TRBJ1-5, with D possibly matching TRBD1 (5 bases). This CDR3 reads CAISGTPAGDQPQHF. Written as DNA, the CDR3 is TGTGCCATCAGTGGGACCCCGGCCGGGGACCAGCCCCAGCATTTT.